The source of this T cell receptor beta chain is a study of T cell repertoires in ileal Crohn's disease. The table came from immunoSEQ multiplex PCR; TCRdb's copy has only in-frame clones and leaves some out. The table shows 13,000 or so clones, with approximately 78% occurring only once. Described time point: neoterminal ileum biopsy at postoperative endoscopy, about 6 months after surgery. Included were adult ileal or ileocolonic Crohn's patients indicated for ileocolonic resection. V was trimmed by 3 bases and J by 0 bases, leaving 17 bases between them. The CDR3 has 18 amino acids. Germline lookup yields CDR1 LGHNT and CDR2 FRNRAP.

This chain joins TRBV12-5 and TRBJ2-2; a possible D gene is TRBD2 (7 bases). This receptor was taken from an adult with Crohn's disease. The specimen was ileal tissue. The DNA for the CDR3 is TGTGCTAGTGGTTTAAGGGGGGGAGGTTTTGCGAACACCGGGGAGCTGTTTTTT. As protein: CASGLRGGGFANTGELFF.